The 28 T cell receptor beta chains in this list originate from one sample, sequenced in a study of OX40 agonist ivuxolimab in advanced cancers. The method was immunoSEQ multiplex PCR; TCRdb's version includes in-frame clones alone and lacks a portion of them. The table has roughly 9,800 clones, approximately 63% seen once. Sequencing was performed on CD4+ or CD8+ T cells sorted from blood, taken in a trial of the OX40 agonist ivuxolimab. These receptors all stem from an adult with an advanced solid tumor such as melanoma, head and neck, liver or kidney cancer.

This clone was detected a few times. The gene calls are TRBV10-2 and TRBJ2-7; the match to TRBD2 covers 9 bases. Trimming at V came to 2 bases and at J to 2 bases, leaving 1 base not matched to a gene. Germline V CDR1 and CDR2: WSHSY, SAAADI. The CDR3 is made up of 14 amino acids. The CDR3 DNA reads TGCGCCAGCAGTGAGGTAGCGGGAGCCTACGAGCAGTACTTC. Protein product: CASSEVAGAYEQYF.

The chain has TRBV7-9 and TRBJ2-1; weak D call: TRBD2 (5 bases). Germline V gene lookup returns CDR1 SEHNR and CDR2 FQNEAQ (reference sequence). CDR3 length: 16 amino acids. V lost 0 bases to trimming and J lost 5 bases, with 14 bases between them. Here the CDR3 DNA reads TGTGCCAGCAGCTTAGCGGCGGGCGCATTAGACAATGAGCAGTTCTTC. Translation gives CASSLAAGALDNEQFF.

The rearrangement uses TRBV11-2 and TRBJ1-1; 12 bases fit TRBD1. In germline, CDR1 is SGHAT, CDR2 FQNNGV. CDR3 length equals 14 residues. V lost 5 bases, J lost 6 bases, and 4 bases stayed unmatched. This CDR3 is CASSRGTGGSEAFF. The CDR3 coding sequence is TGTGCCAGCAGCCGTGGGACAGGGGGCTCTGAAGCTTTCTTT. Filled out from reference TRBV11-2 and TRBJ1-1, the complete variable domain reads EAGVAQSPRYKIIEKRQSVAFWCNPISGHATLYWYQQILGQGPKLLIQFQNNGVVDDSQLPKDRFSAERLKGVDSTLKIQPAKLEDSAVYLCASSRGTGGSEAFFGQGTRLTVV.

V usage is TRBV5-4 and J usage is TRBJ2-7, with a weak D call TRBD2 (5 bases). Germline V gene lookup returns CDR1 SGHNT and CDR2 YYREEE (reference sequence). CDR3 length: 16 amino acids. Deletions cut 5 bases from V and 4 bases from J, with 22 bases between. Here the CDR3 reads CASSPRGKDGKYEQYF. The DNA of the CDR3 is TGTGCCAGCAGTCCACGGGGTAAGGACGGGAAGTACGAGCAGTACTTC.

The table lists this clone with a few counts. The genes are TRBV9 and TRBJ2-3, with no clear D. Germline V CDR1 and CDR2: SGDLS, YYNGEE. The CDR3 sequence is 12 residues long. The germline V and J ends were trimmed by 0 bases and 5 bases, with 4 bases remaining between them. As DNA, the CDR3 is TGTGCCAGCAGCGTAGAGTTAGATACGCAGTATTTT. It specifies CASSVELDTQYF.

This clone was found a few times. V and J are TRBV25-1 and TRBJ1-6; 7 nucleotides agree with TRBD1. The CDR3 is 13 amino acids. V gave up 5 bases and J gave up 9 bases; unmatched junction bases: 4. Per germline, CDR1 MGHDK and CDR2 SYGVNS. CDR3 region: CASSLGQVSPLHF. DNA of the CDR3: TGTGCCAGCAGTTTAGGACAGGTTTCACCCCTCCACTTT.

CDR3 nucleotides: TGTGCCAGCAGGCTGACTAGCGGGAGGGAAAACATTCAGTACTTC. Translating it yields CASRLTSGRENIQYF. The chain carries TRBV28 and TRBJ2-4, with 14 positions matching TRBD2. V lost 6 bases to trimming and J lost 5 bases; unmatched junction nucleotides: 3. CDR1 is MDHEN, CDR2 SYDVKM, per germline. CDR3 length: 15 amino acids.

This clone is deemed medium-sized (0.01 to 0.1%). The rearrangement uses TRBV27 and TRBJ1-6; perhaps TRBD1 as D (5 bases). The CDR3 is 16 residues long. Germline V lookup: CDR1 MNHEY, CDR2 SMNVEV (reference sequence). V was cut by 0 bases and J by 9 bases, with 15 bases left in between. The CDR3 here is CASSLSRVQGSSPLHF. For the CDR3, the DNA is TGTGCCAGCAGTTTATCGCGGGTGCAGGGTAGTTCACCCCTCCACTTT.

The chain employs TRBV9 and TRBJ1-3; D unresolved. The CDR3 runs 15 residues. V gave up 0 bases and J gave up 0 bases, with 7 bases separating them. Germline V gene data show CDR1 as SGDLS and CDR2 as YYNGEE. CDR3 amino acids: CASSVEVGSGNTIYF. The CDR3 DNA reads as TGTGCCAGCAGCGTAGAGGTTGGCTCTGGAAACACCATATATTTT.

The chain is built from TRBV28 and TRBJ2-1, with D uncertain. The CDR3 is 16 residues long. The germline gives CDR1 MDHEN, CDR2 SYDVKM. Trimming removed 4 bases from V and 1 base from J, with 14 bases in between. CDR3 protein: CASSSHRAKSYNEQFF. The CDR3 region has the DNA TGTGCCAGCAGTTCCCACCGCGCCAAATCCTACAATGAGCAGTTCTTC.

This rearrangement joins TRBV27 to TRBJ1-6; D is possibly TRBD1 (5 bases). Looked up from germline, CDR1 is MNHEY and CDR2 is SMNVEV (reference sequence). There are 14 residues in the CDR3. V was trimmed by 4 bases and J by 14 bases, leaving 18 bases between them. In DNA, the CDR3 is TGTGCCAGCAGTTCCATCGACGGGTTGGGGGCCCTCCACTTT. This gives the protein CASSSIDGLGALHF.

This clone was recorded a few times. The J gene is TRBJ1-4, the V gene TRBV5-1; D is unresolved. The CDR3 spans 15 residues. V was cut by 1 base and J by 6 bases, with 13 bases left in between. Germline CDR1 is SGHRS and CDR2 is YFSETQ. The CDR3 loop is CASSLKEPGDEKLFF. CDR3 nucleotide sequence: TGCGCCAGCAGCTTGAAAGAGCCAGGAGATGAAAAACTGTTTTTT.

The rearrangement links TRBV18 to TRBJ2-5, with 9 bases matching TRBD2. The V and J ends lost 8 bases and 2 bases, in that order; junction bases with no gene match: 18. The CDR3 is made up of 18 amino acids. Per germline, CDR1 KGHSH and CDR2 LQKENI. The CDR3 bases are TGTGCCAGCGACGACGCAGGGGTAGCGGGGGCATTTCAAGAGACCCAGTACTTC. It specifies CASDDAGVAGAFQETQYF.

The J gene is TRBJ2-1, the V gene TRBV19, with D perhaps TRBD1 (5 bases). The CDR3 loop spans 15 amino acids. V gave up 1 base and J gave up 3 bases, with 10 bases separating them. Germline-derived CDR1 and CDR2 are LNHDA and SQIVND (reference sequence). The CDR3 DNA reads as TGTGCCAGTAGTATAGGGGGCTGGAACTACAATGAGCAGTTCTTC. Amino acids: CASSIGGWNYNEQFF.

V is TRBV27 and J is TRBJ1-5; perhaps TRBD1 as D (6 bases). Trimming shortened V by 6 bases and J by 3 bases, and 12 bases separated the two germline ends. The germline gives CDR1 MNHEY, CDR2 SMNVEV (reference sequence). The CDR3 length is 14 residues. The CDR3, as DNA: TGTGCCAGCAGACCCGGGACACTCAATCAGCCCCAGCATTTT. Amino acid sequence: CASRPGTLNQPQHF.

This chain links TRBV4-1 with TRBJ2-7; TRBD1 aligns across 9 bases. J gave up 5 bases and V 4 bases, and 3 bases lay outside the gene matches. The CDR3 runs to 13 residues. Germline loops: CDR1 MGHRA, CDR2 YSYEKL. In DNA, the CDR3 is TGCGCCAGCAGCCTAGGACAGGGGAACGAGCAGTACTTC. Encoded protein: CASSLGQGNEQYF.

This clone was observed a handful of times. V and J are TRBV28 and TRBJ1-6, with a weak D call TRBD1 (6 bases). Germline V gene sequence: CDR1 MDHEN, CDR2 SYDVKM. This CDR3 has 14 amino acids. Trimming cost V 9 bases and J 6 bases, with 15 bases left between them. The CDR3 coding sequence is TGTGCCAGTAAACAGGGAAAGAGTAATTCACCCCTCCACTTT. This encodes CASKQGKSNSPLHF. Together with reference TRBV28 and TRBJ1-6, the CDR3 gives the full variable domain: DVKVTQSSRYLVKRTGEKVFLECVQDMDHENMFWYRQDPGLGLRLIYFSYDVKMKEKGDIPEGYSVSREKKERFSLILESASTNQTSMYLCASKQGKSNSPLHFGNGTRLTVT.

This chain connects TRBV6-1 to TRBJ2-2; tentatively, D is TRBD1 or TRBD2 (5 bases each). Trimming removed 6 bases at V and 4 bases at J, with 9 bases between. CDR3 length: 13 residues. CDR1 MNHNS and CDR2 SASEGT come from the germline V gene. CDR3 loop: CASSRDRTGELFF. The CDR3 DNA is TGTGCCAGCAGCCGGGACCGCACCGGGGAGCTGTTTTTT.

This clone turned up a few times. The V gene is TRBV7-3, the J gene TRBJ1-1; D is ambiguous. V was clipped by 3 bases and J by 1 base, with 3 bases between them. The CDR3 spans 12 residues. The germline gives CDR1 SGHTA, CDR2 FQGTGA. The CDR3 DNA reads TGTGCCAGCAGCTTTGGGAACACTGAAGCTTTCTTT. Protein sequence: CASSFGNTEAFF.

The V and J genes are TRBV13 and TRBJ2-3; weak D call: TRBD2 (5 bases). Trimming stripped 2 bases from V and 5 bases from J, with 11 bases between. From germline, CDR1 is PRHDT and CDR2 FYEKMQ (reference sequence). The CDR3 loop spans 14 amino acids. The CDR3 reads CASSLLGAVDTQYF. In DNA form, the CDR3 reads TGTGCCAGCAGCTTACTAGGAGCGGTAGATACGCAGTATTTT.

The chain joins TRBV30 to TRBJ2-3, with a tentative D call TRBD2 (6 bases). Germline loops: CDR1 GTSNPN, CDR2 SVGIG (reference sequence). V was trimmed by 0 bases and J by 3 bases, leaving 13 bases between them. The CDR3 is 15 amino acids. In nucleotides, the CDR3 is TGTGCCTGGAGTGTAGCAGGGAGGTGGACAGATACGCAGTATTTT. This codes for CAWSVAGRWTDTQYF. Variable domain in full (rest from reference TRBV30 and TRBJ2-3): SQTIHQWPATLVQPVGSPLSLECTVEGTSNPNLYWYRQAAGRGLQLLFYSVGIGQISSEVPQNLSASRPQDRQFILSSKKLLLSDSGFYLCAWSVAGRWTDTQYFGPGTRLTVL.

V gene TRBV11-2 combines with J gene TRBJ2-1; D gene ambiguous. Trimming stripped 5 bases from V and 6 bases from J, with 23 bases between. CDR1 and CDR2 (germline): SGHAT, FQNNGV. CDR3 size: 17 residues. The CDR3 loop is CASSLLGQVGLGNEQFF. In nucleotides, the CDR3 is TGTGCCAGCAGCCTACTTGGGCAGGTGGGATTGGGCAATGAGCAGTTCTTC.

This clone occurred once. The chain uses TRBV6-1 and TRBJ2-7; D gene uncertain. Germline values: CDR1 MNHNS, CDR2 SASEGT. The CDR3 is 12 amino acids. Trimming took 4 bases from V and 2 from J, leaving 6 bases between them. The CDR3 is CASSVLTYEQYF. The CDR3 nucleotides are TGTGCCAGCAGTGTCCTAACCTACGAGCAGTACTTC.

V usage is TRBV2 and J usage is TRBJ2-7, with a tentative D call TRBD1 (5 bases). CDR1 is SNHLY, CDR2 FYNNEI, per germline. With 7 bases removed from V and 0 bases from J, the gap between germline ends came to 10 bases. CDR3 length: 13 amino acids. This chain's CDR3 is CASTPDSSYEQYF. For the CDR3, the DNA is TGTGCCAGCACCCCAGACAGCTCCTACGAGCAGTACTTC.

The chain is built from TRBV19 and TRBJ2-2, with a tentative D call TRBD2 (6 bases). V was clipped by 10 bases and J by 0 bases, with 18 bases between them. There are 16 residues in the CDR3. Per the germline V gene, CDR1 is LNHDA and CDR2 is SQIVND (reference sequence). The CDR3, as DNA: TGTGCCACCCGGAGGGCCAGCAACGCGAACACCGGGGAGCTGTTTTTT. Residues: CATRRASNANTGELFF.

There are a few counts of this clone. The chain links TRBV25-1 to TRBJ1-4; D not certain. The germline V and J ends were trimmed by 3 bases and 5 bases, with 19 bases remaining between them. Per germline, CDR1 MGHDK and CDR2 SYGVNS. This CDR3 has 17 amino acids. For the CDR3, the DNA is TGTGCCAGCAGTGAGGACCTACCCCGAACTTCCAATGAAAAACTGTTTTTT. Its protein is CASSEDLPRTSNEKLFF.

DNA for the CDR3: TGTGCCAGCAGTTTATTTGGCAGCACGGATCAGCCCCAGCATTTT. Amino acids: CASSLFGSTDQPQHF. The chain employs TRBV28 and TRBJ1-5; D is uncertain. The CDR3 is 15 amino acids. Per germline, CDR1 MDHEN and CDR2 SYDVKM. V was clipped by 1 base and J by 5 bases, with 12 bases between them.

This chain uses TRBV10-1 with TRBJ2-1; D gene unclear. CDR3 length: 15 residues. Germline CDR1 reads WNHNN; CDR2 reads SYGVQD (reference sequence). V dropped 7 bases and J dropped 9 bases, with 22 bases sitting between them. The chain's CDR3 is CASNLGGPRYLEQFF. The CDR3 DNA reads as TGCGCCAGCAACCTGGGTGGGCCCAGGTATCTTGAGCAGTTCTTC.